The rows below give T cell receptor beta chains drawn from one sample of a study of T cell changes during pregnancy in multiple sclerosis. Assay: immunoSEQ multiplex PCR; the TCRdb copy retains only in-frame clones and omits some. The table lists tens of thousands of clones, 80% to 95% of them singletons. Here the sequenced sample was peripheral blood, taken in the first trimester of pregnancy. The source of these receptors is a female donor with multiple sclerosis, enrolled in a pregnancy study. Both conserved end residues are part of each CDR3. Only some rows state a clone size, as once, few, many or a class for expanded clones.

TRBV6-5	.	CASSYNRGALHTEAFF
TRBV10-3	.	CAIRGEDPYGYTF
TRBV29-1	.	CSATNLTGTGVNYGYTF
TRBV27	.	CASSSARGPNQPQHF
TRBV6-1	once	CASRTIIPEAFF
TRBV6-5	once	CASSSAGAIAWETQYF
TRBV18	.	CASSPPLTGGEGPTNEKLFF
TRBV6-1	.	CASSEAATSGAPYNEQFF
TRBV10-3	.	CATLGTAGMNTEAFF
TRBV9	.	CASSVGGDRVFGYTF
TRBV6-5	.	CASTQAGSSTDTQYF
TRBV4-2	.	CASSPPGEPYGYTF
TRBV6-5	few	CASRLDRYSNQPQHF
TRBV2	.	CASTPGGTSGGARRYNEQFF
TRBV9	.	CASSARSGQVQETQYF
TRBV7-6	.	CASSSGQGNTEAFF
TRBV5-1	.	CASSNGQDYGYTF
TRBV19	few	CASSGRALYGYTF
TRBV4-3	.	CASSQELGQVGTFF